A selection of T cell receptor beta chains follows, all from one sample in a study of blood T cell repertoires in COVID-19. Some clones are missing from TCRdb's copy, which holds only in-frame ones; the method was immunoSEQ multiplex PCR. The sample holds about 75,000 clones, around 88% seen once. Sequenced input: peripheral blood. The receptor set was obtained from an elderly man with COVID-19, enrolled during active disease. Each CDR3 is given with its conserved first and last residue. Fields, in order: CDR3 length, V gene, D gene, J gene, clone size, CDR3 protein, CDR3 DNA. A D gene is named only where the DNA matches it firmly. Part of the rows lack a size; the others show once, few, many or a class for expanded clones.

14	TRBV5-1	NA	TRBJ2-2	NA	CASSFDYAVGELFF	TGCGCCAGCAGCTTCGATTACGCGGTCGGGGAGCTGTTTTTT
14	TRBV5-1	NA	TRBJ1-2	NA	CASSLDRPLSGYTF	TGCGCCAGCAGCTTGGACAGGCCCCTCAGTGGCTACACCTTC
12	TRBV5-4	NA	TRBJ1-6	few	CASSTYNSPLHF	TGTGCCAGCAGCACTTATAATTCACCCCTCCACTTT
15	TRBV6-5	NA	TRBJ2-2	NA	CASRGGSANTGELFF	TGTGCCAGCAGGGGGGGTTCCGCGAACACCGGGGAGCTGTTTTTT
13	TRBV5-1	NA	TRBJ1-2	NA	CASSSDTNYGYTF	TGCGCCAGCAGCTCAGACACCAACTATGGCTACACCTTC
15	TRBV5-4	NA	TRBJ2-3	NA	CASSLPGRGTDTQYF	TGTGCCAGCAGCCTTCCAGGTAGAGGCACAGATACGCAGTATTTT
15	TRBV7-2	TRBD1	TRBJ2-1	NA	CASSFSRGRVNEQFF	TGTGCCAGCAGCTTCTCCAGGGGGCGCGTCAATGAGCAGTTCTTC
15	TRBV4-1	NA	TRBJ2-5	NA	CASSQDGRVPETQYF	TGCGCCAGCAGCCAAGATGGCCGGGTTCCAGAGACCCAGTACTTC
14	TRBV6-1	NA	TRBJ1-5	NA	CASSELSSNQPQHF	TGTGCCAGCAGTGAATTGTCAAGCAATCAGCCCCAGCATTTT
14	TRBV6-5	NA	TRBJ1-2	NA	CASITRGGALGYTF	TGTGCCAGCATTACCCGCGGGGGGGCGTTAGGCTACACCTTC
17	TRBV29-1	TRBD2	TRBJ2-1	NA	CSVEPPTGLAGGNEQFF	TGCAGCGTTGAACCCCCCACCGGGTTAGCGGGGGGCAATGAGCAGTTCTTC
14	TRBV19	NA	TRBJ1-1	few	CASSMGRLNTEAFF	TGTGCCAGTAGTATGGGCCGCTTGAACACTGAAGCTTTCTTT
14	TRBV6-5	NA	TRBJ1-5	once	CASSLGREVGPQHF	TGTGCCAGCAGCCTAGGAAGGGAGGTTGGGCCCCAGCATTTT
18	TRBV20-1	TRBD2	TRBJ2-3	NA	CSASKPSGGPSSTDTQYF	TGCAGTGCTAGTAAGCCTAGCGGGGGTCCGTCTAGCACAGATACGCAGTATTTT
9	TRBV7-9	NA	TRBJ2-5	NA	CASSLSQYF	TGTGCCAGCAGCTTATCTCAGTACTTC
14	TRBV7-6	NA	TRBJ1-6	NA	CASSPSSYNSPLHF	TGTGCCAGCAGCCCGAGCTCCTATAATTCACCCCTCCACTTT
13	TRBV7-9	NA	TRBJ1-2	NA	CASSLTNYGGYTF	TGTGCCAGCAGCCTCACTAACTATGGTGGCTACACCTTC
14	TRBV28	TRBD1	TRBJ1-2	NA	CAILNTGQGYGYTF	TGTGCCATCCTTAACACGGGACAGGGATATGGCTACACCTTC
14	TRBV7-9	NA	TRBJ1-1	NA	CASSFQGKDTEAFF	TGTGCCAGCAGCTTTCAGGGGAAGGACACTGAAGCTTTCTTT
13	TRBV2	NA	TRBJ1-2	NA	CASREQGIGGYTF	TGTGCCAGCCGAGAACAGGGAATTGGTGGCTACACCTTC
15	TRBV27	NA	TRBJ1-5	once	CASSFQGRFHQPQHF	TGTGCCAGCAGTTTCCAGGGCCGGTTCCATCAGCCCCAGCATTTT
13	TRBV6-5	TRBD1	TRBJ1-6	NA	CASRDREVSPLHF	TGTGCCAGCAGGGACAGGGAGGTTTCACCCCTCCACTTT
13	TRBV5-6	TRBD1	TRBJ1-2	few	CASSFEGAVGYTF	TGTGCCAGCAGCTTTGAGGGGGCAGTTGGCTACACCTTC
14	TRBV5-1	NA	TRBJ2-5	NA	CASSFRTIQETQYF	TGCGCCAGCAGCTTCCGCACAATTCAAGAGACCCAGTACTTC
15	TRBV5-1	TRBD2	TRBJ2-5	NA	CASSPGGGGAETQYF	TGCGCCAGCAGCCCTGGCGGGGGAGGAGCAGAGACCCAGTACTTC
14	TRBV9	TRBD1	TRBJ2-7	NA	CASSVGNRGHEQYF	TGTGCCAGCAGCGTGGGCAACAGGGGTCACGAGCAGTACTTC
16	TRBV9	NA	TRBJ1-2	NA	CASSASRGAPREGYTF	TGTGCCAGCAGCGCCTCCCGGGGGGCCCCGAGAGAGGGCTACACCTTC
15	TRBV7-9	TRBD1	TRBJ2-3	few	CASSLRDSSTDTQYF	TGTGCCAGCAGCCTCCGGGACAGTAGCACAGATACGCAGTATTTT
14	TRBV9	TRBD1	TRBJ1-6	NA	CASSVGQGNSPLHF	TGTGCCAGCAGCGTTGGACAGGGGAATTCACCCCTCCACTTT
11	TRBV6-5	NA	TRBJ1-1	NA	CASVMNTEAFF	TGTGCCAGCGTAATGAACACTGAAGCTTTCTTT
16	TRBV14	TRBD2	TRBJ2-1	NA	CASSLPLAGLAAEQFF	TGTGCCAGCAGCCTCCCCCTCGCGGGACTAGCGGCCGAGCAGTTCTTC
14	TRBV10-3	NA	TRBJ1-1	NA	CAISESLDSTEAFF	TGTGCCATCAGTGAGTCGCTGGACAGCACTGAAGCTTTCTTT
13	TRBV7-3	NA	TRBJ1-1	NA	CASSMDFGAEAFF	TGTGCCAGCAGCATGGACTTTGGCGCTGAAGCTTTCTTT
13	TRBV6-5	NA	TRBJ1-5	NA	CASSLTSDQPQHF	TGTGCCAGCAGCCTAACGTCGGATCAGCCCCAGCATTTT
12	TRBV29-1	TRBD2	TRBJ2-1	NA	CSVVAGGREQFF	TGCAGCGTTGTAGCGGGGGGACGTGAGCAGTTCTTC
16	TRBV7-9	TRBD1	TRBJ2-3	NA	CASSRLRDRPTDTQYF	TGTGCCAGCAGCCGTCTCAGGGACAGACCCACAGATACGCAGTATTTT
15	TRBV7-2	TRBD1	TRBJ2-7	NA	CASSLGGQAIHEQYF	TGTGCCAGCAGCTTAGGCGGACAGGCCATCCACGAGCAGTACTTC
13	TRBV7-9	TRBD2	TRBJ2-6	NA	CASSLPGRGVLTF	TGTGCCAGCAGCTTACCTGGGAGGGGCGTCCTGACTTTC
14	TRBV2	TRBD1	TRBJ2-5	NA	CASRTTGGTETQYF	TGTGCCAGCAGAACCACAGGGGGCACAGAGACCCAGTACTTC
17	TRBV7-6	TRBD1	TRBJ2-7	NA	CASSEDRGLGTTYEQYF	TGTGCCAGCAGCGAGGACAGGGGGCTCGGTACTACCTACGAGCAGTACTTC
14	TRBV3-1/TRBV3-2	TRBD1	TRBJ1-2	NA	CASSQIGQDMGYTF	TGTGCCAGCAGCCAGATAGGACAGGATATGGGCTACACCTTC
12	TRBV7-9	NA	TRBJ1-1	NA	CASSLVSREAFF	TGTGCCAGCAGCTTAGTTTCGAGAGAAGCTTTCTTT
14	TRBV6-5	NA	TRBJ2-7	NA	CASKEGSGSYEQYF	TGTGCCAGCAAAGAGGGTAGCGGCTCCTACGAGCAGTACTTC
15	TRBV5-4	NA	TRBJ1-1	NA	CASSLAGQANTEAFF	TGTGCCAGCAGCTTGGCCGGTCAGGCTAACACTGAAGCTTTCTTT
14	TRBV15	NA	TRBJ2-5	NA	CATSRDSDQETQYF	TGTGCCACCAGCAGAGACTCAGATCAAGAGACCCAGTACTTC
15	TRBV7-2	NA	TRBJ2-6	NA	CASSYRGSGANVLTF	TGTGCCAGCAGCTACCGGGGCTCTGGGGCCAACGTCCTGACTTTC
15	TRBV24-1	NA	TRBJ2-2	NA	CATSDPTTGTGELFF	TGTGCCACCAGTGATCCGACCACAGGGACCGGGGAGCTGTTTTTT
14	TRBV28	NA	TRBJ1-2	NA	CASSARQFYRGYTF	TGTGCCAGCAGTGCCCGACAGTTTTACCGTGGCTACACCTTC
15	TRBV11-3	NA	TRBJ2-7	NA	CASSLPTGLRIEQYF	TGTGCCAGCAGCCTTCCCACAGGATTAAGAATCGAGCAGTACTTC
13	TRBV2	NA	TRBJ1-1	few	CASGRALNTEAFF	TGTGCCAGCGGCAGGGCCTTGAACACTGAAGCTTTCTTT
13	TRBV5-1	NA	TRBJ1-2	NA	CASSLEGGDGYTF	TGCGCCAGCAGCTTAGAAGGGGGGGATGGCTACACCTTC
14	TRBV19	TRBD1	TRBJ1-1	NA	CASERRGRFTEAFF	TGTGCCAGCGAGAGGAGGGGGCGGTTCACTGAAGCTTTCTTT
15	TRBV7-9	TRBD1	TRBJ2-7	NA	CASSPRGQGLLEQYF	TGTGCCAGCAGCCCCCGAGGACAGGGATTGCTCGAGCAGTACTTC
13	TRBV4-1	TRBD2	TRBJ2-5	NA	CASSQAREETQYF	TGCGCCAGCAGCCAAGCGCGGGAGGAGACCCAGTACTTC
13	TRBV9	NA	TRBJ1-1	NA	CATSQGMNTEAFF	TGTGCCACCTCACAGGGCATGAACACTGAAGCTTTCTTT
14	TRBV19	NA	TRBJ2-7	NA	CASSPQGGGYEQYF	TGTGCCAGTAGTCCCCAGGGAGGGGGCTACGAGCAGTACTTC
16	TRBV4-3	TRBD2	TRBJ2-1	NA	CASSQEGLAGYNEQFF	TGCGCCAGCAGCCAAGAGGGACTAGCGGGGTACAATGAGCAGTTCTTC
15	TRBV7-6	NA	TRBJ1-5	NA	CASSLDSHSNQPQHF	TGTGCCAGCAGCCTCGACAGCCATAGCAATCAGCCCCAGCATTTT
12	TRBV12-3/TRBV12-4	NA	TRBJ1-6	NA	CASSLENSPLHF	TGTGCCAGCAGTTTGGAGAATTCACCCCTCCACTTT